The sequence of this T cell receptor (beta chain) was determined in a study of blood T cell repertoires in COVID-19. Background on the study: The origin of the acute and convalescent COVID-19 samples was the United States, Italy and Spain. Nucleic acid was either cDNA or gDNA, and it came from T cells, B-cell-depleted T cells, or PBMCs.

Original data processing: Amplification from reference gene primers served as the basis for estimated nucleated cell counts. Here immunoSEQ multiplex PCR was the method, and the copy in TCRdb shows in-frame clones only, minus some. That table supplies the V and J calls and clone size; D and trimming were determined from the DNA. The sample lists about 270,000 clones; roughly 90% were seen once. The CDR3 is 12 amino acids. Germline trimming cut 2 bases from V and 6 bases from J; bases unmatched to any gene: 1. Germline CDR1 reads KGHSH; CDR2 reads LQKENI. The TCR comes from a woman in her 70s with COVID-19, enrolled during active disease. Sequencing was performed on peripheral blood. This chain uses TRBV18 with TRBJ2-7; 7 positions agree with TRBD1. The CDR3 here is CASSPYRGEQYF. CDR3 nucleotide sequence: TGTGCCAGCTCACCATACAGGGGCGAGCAGTACTTC.